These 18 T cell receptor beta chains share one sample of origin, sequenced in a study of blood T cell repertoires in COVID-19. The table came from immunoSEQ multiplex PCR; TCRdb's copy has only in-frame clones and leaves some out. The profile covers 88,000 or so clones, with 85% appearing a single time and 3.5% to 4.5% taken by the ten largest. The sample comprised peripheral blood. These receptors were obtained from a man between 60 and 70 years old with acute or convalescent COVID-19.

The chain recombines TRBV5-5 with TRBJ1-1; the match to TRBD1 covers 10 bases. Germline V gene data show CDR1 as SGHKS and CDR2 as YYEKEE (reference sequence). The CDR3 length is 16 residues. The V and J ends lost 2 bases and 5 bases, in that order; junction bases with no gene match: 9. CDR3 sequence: CASSFGTGAGGTEAFF. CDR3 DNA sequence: TGTGCCAGCAGCTTCGGGACAGGGGCAGGGGGGACTGAAGCTTTCTTT.

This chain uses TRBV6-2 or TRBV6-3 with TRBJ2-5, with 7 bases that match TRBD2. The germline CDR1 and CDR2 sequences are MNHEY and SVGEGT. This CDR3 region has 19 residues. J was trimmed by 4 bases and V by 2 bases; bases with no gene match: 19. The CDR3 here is CASSYLQTSPTGSGETQYF. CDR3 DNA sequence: TGTGCCAGCAGTTACCTCCAGACTAGCCCAACAGGTAGTGGAGAGACCCAGTACTTC.

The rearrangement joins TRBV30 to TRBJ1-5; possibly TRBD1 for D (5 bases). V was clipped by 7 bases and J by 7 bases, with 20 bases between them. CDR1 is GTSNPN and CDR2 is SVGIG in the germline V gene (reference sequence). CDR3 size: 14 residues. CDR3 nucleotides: TGTGCCTTCAGCGGGGGTTCCATGGGGCAGCCCCAGCATTTT. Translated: CAFSGGSMGQPQHF.

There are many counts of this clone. CDR3 in DNA: TGTGCCAGCAGCCAAGGCGCGGGGGGAAAACTGTTTTTT. This translates into CASSQGAGGKLFF. The rearrangement links TRBV4-2 to TRBJ1-4, with D possibly TRBD1 on 5 matching bases. Germline V gene lookup returns CDR1 LGHNA and CDR2 YNFKEQ. The CDR3 is 13 amino acids. Trimming removed 1 base from V and 10 bases from J, with 10 bases in between.

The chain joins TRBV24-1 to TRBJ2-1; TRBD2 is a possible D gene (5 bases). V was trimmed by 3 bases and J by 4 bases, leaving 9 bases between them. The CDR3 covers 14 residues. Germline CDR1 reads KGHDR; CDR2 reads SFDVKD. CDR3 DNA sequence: TGTGCCACCAGTGATGAGACGGGATACAATGAGCAGTTCTTC. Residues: CATSDETGYNEQFF.

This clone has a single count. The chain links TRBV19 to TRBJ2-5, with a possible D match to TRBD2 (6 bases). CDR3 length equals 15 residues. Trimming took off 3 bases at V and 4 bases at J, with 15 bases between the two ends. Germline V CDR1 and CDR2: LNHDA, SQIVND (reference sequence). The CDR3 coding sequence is TGTGCCAGTAGTATTTTCGAGGGAGGCAGAGAGACCCAGTACTTC. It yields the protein CASSIFEGGRETQYF.

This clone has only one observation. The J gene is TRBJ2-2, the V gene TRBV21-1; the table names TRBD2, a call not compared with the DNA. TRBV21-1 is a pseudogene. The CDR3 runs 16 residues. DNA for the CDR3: TGTGCCAGCAGCAAAGGGGCGAGGGTGGTAAGGGGGGAGCTGTTTTTT. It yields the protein CASSKGARVVRGELFF.

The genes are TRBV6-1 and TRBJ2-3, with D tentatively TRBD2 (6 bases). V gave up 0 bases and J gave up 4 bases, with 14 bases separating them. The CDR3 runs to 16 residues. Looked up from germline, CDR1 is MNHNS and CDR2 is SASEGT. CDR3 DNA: TGTGCCAGCAGTGAAGCGGGACGGGAGATGGCAGATACGCAGTATTTT. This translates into CASSEAGREMADTQYF.

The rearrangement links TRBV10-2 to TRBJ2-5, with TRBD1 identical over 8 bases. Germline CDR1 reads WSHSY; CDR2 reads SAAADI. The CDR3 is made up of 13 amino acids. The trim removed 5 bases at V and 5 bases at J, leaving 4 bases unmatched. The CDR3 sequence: CASSLNRGETQYF. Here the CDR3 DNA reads TGCGCCAGCAGTCTGAACAGGGGGGAGACCCAGTACTTC.

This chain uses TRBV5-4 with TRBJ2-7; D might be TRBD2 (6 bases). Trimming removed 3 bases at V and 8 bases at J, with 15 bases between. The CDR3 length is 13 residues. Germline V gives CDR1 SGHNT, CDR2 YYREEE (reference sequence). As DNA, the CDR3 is TGTGCCAGCAGCTCCAGCCGGGACTTACAGCAGTACTTC. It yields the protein CASSSSRDLQQYF. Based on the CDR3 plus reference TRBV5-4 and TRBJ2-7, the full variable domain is ETGVTQSPTHLIKTRGQQVTLRCSSQSGHNTVSWYQQALGQGPQFIFQYYREEENGRGNFPPRFSGLQFPNYSSELNVNALELDDSALYLCASSSSRDLQQYFGPGTRLTVT.

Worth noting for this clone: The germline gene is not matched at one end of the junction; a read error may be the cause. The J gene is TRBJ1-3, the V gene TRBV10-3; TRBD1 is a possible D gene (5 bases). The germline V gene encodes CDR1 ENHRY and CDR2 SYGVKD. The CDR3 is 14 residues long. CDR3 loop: CATRRGLGGDTIYF. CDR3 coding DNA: TGTGCCACCCGTAGGGGTTTGGGTGGAGACACCATATATTTT.

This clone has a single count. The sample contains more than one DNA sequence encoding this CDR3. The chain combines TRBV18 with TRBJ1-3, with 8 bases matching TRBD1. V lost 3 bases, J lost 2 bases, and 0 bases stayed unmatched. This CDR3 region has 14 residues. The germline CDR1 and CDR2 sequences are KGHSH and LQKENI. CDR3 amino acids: CASSPDRAGNTIYF. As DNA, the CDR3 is TGTGCCAGCTCACCGGACAGGGCTGGAAACACCATATATTTT.

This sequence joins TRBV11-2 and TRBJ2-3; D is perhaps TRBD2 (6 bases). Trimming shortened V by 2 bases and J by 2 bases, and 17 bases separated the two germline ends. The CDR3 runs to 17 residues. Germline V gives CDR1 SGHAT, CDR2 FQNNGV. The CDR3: CASSLRGGTFSTDTQYF. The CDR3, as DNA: TGTGCCAGCAGCTTACGGGGTGGGACTTTTTCCACAGATACGCAGTATTTT.

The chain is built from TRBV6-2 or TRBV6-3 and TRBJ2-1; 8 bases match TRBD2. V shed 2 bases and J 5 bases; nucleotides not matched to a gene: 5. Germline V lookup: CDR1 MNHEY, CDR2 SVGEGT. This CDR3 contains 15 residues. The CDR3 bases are TGTGCCAGCAGTTACCGACTAGCGAGTAACAATGAGCAGTTCTTC. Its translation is CASSYRLASNNEQFF.

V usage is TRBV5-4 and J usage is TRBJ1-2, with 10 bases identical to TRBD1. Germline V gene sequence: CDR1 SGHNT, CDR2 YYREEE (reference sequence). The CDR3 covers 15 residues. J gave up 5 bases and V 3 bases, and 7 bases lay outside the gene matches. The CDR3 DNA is TGTGCCAGCAGCTGGGGGACAGGGGCGGGGTATGGCTACACCTTC. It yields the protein CASSWGTGAGYGYTF.

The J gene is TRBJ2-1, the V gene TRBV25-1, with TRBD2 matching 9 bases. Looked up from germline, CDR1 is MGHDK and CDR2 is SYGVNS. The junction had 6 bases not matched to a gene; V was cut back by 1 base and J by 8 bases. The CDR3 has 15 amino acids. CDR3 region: CASSEWGLAVDEQFF. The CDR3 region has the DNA TGTGCCAGCAGTGAATGGGGACTAGCTGTGGATGAGCAGTTCTTC.

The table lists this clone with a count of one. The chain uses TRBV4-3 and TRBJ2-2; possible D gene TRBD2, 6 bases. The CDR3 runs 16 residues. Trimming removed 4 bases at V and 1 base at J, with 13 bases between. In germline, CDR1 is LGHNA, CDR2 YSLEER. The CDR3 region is CASSRGLNKNTGELFF. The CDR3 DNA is TGCGCCAGCAGCCGTGGACTAAATAAGAACACCGGGGAGCTGTTTTTT.

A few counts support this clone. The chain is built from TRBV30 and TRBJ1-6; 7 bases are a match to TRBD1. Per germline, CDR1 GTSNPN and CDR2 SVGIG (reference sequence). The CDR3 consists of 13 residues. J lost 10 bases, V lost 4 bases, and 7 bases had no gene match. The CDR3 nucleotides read TGTGCCTGGAACCGACAGGGAAGATCACCCCTCCACTTT. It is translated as CAWNRQGRSPLHF.